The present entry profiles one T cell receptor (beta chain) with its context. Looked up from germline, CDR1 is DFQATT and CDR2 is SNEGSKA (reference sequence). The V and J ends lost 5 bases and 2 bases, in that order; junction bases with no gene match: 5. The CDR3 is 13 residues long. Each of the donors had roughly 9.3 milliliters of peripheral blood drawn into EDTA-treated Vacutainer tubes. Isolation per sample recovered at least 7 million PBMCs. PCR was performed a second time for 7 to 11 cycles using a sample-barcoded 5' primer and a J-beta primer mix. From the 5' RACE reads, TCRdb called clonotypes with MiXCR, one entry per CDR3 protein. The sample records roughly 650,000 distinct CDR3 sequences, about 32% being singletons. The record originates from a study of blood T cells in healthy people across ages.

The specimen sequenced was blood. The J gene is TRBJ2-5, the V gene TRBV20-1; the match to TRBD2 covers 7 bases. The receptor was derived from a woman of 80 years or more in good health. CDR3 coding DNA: TGCAGTGCTCCACTAGCGCCTCAAGAGACCCAGTACTTC. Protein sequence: CSAPLAPQETQYF.